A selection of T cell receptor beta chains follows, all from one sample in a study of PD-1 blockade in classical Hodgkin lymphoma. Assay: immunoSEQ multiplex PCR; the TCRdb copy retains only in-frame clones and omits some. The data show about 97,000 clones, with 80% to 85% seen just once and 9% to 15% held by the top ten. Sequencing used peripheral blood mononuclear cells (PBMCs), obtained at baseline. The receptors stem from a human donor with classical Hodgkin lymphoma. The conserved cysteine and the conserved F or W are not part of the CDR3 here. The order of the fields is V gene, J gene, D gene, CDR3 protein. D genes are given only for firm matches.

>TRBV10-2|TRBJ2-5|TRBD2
ASSLGLALETQY
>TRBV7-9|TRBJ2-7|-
ASSLGQVDEQY
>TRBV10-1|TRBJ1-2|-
ASSEGLGAGYGYT
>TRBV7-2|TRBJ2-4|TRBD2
ASSLSGSQNIQY
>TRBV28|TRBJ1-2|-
ASSPFPVLGGNGYT
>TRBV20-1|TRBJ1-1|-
SAREDTEAF
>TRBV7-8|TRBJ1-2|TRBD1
ASRTTRQGGTYGYT
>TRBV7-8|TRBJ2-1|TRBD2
ASSFSGSTYNEQF
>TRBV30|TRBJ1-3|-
AWSVSTGNTIY
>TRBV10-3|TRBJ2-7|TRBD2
AISDFASGRMYEQY
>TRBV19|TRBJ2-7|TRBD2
ASSVGTSGYEQY
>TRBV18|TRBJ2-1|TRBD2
ASSPTQRGYYNEQF